The entry below gives a single TCR beta chain sequence along with its context. What it recognizes is unknown. In the PCR, 60 Vbeta and 13 Jbeta primers were used. TCRdb keeps only in-frame clones here, not all; method: immunoSEQ multiplex PCR. The sample includes some 150,000 clones, approximately 85% of them seen just once. The sample belongs to a study of cytomegalovirus exposure and HLA in healthy donors. The study's findings and limits: A later analysis by the authors found several of the most significant clusters apparently linked to common viral pathogens. Immune exposure was documented only through CMV serostatus.

The CDR3 length is 14 residues. CDR1 and CDR2 (germline): SNHLY, FYNNEI. V was pared by 6 bases and J by 1 base, with 0 bases of the junction left unmatched. The TCR comes from a woman between 18 and 30 years old in good health and CMV-seronegative. Material: PBMCs. This sequence joins TRBV2 and TRBJ2-2, with 9 bases fitting TRBD1. As DNA, the CDR3 is TGTGCCAGCAGGGGACAGGGGAACACCGGGGAGCTGTTTTTT. Its protein product is CASRGQGNTGELFF.